Below are 14 T cell receptor beta chains sequenced from a single sample in a study of T cells expressing NK-cell markers. TCRdb re-called the 5' RACE reads, yielding one record per CDR3 amino acid sequence without DNA. The repertoire table contains 200,000 to 300,000 distinct CDR3 sequences. The sequencing sample was made of blood T cells: a sorted CD56 or NKG2C T cell subset, CD4+ or CD8+ T cells, or bulk PBMC T cells (not recorded which). The source is a man in his late teens or twenties in good health.

The gene calls are TRBV11-2 and TRBJ2-1; TCRdb's D call, TRBD2, is unchecked because there is no DNA. The CDR3 runs 17 residues. CDR1 and CDR2 from the germline V gene are SGHAT and FQNNGV. CDR3: CASSPPWTSGIYNEQFF.

CDR3 amino acids: CSVSGRLALLAKNIQYF. The V and J genes are TRBV29-1 and TRBJ2-4; TCRdb's D gene call, TRBD2, goes unchecked for lack of DNA. This CDR3 is built from 17 residues. Germline values: CDR1 SQVTM, CDR2 ANQGSEA.

The chain recombines TRBV29-1 with TRBJ2-7; TCRdb names TRBD1, which stays unverified in the absence of DNA. The CDR3 consists of 12 residues. The germline V gene encodes CDR1 SQVTM and CDR2 ANQGSEA. The CDR3: CSASDRGRKRYF.

The chain uses TRBV12-3 or TRBV12-4 and TRBJ1-6; TCRdb gives TRBD1 as the D gene, but with no DNA this cannot be confirmed. The CDR3 is 15 residues long. CDR3 sequence reads: CASSPRQGSNSPLHF.

The chain is built from TRBV6-6 and TRBJ1-3. CDR1 is MNHNY and CDR2 is SVGAGI in the germline V gene (reference sequence). The CDR3 spans 13 residues. CDR3 sequence: CATRQGSGNTIYF.

CDR3 protein: CASSLGQGNTDTQYF. The V call is TRBV7-9, the J call TRBJ2-3; the D call of TRBD1 rests on TCRdb alone, since no DNA is present to check it. Germline values: CDR1 SEHNR, CDR2 FQNEAQ (reference sequence). The CDR3 consists of 15 residues.

Here the CDR3 reads CASSLVGPQYNEQFF. The chain uses TRBV5-5 and TRBJ2-1. The CDR3 length is 15 residues. CDR1 is SGHKS and CDR2 is YYEKEE in the germline V gene (reference sequence).

This chain joins TRBV11-3 and TRBJ2-3; TCRdb outputs TRBD2, but without DNA this stays unchecked. The CDR3 length is 15 residues. Looked up from germline, CDR1 is SGHNT and CDR2 is YENEEA. The CDR3 region is CASSLAGGSTDTQYF.

V usage is TRBV6-1 and J usage is TRBJ1-5; TCRdb's D call of TRBD1 is untestable without DNA. Germline CDR1 and CDR2: MNHNS and SASEGT. The CDR3 has 12 amino acids. CDR3 sequence: CASRSGTKPQHF.

The chain combines TRBV6-1 with TRBJ1-2. Germline V gene sequence: CDR1 MNHNS, CDR2 SASEGT. The CDR3 length is 13 residues. This chain's CDR3 is CASSEGQGYGYTF.

V and J are TRBV2 and TRBJ2-5. The CDR3 extends over 11 amino acids. Germline CDR1 is SNHLY and CDR2 is FYNNEI. The CDR3 region is CASSQSPTQYF. The full variable domain, in which reference TRBV2 and TRBJ2-5 provide the parts outside the CDR3, is EPEVTQTPSHQVTQMGQEVILRCVPISNHLYFYWYRQILGQKVEFLVSFYNNEISEKSEIFDDQFSVERPDGSNFTLKIRSTKLEDSAMYFCASSQSPTQYFGPGTRLLVL.

The chain carries TRBV5-1 and TRBJ2-3; TCRdb's D gene call, TRBD1, goes unchecked for lack of DNA. CDR1 is SGHRS, CDR2 YFSETQ, per germline. This CDR3 region has 15 residues. CDR3 protein: CASSFRDRVTDTQYF.

V gene TRBV12-3 or TRBV12-4 combines with J gene TRBJ2-1; TCRdb selects TRBD2, and the lack of DNA leaves this call unchecked. This CDR3 contains 14 residues. The CDR3 protein is CASRGASGSHEQFF.

The J gene is TRBJ2-5, the V gene TRBV29-1. The CDR3 consists of 12 residues. Germline CDR1 is SQVTM and CDR2 is ANQGSEA. CDR3 amino acids: CSVRKLQETQYF. The complete variable domain, with remaining parts taken from reference TRBV29-1 and TRBJ2-5, reads SAVISQKPSRDICQRGTSLTIQCQVDSQVTMMFWYRQQPGQSLTLIATANQGSEATYESGFVIDKFPISRPNLTFSTLTVSNMSPEDSSIYLCSVRKLQETQYFGPGTRLLVL.